This entry is about one T cell receptor beta chain. This entry belongs to a study of T cells in localized non-small cell lung cancer. Germline CDR1 reads LNHDA; CDR2 reads SQIVND (reference sequence). This CDR3 has 13 amino acids. The V end lost 7 bases, the J end lost 8 bases, and 15 bases lay between the germline ends. Here immunoSEQ multiplex PCR was the method, and the copy in TCRdb shows in-frame clones only, minus some. The table lists some 18,000 clones, around 83% of them singletons. V gene TRBV19 combines with J gene TRBJ1-5, with D perhaps TRBD1 (6 bases). The sequence was collected from a man between 40 and 69 years old with stage I lung adenocarcinoma. The material was peripheral blood, obtained before any cancer treatment. Here the CDR3 reads CASTGTLNKPQHF. The CDR3 DNA reads as TGTGCCAGTACCGGGACACTAAATAAGCCCCAGCATTTT.